Following are 28 T cell receptor beta chains from one sample sequenced in a study of identical twins. TCRdb analysed the 5' RACE reads with MiXCR anew, one entry per CDR3 protein. The sample has about 450,000 distinct CDR3 sequences; approximately 17% are singletons. Specimen: naive T cells sorted from blood. The receptors stem from a man in his forties or fifties in good health.

This CDR3 is CAISSVHRGRRDTEAFF. As DNA, the CDR3 is TGTGCCATCAGTTCCGTTCACAGGGGGCGCAGAGACACTGAAGCTTTCTTT. The chain recombines TRBV10-3 with TRBJ1-1; 9 bases fit TRBD1. The CDR3 is 17 amino acids. V was pared by 5 bases and J by 3 bases, with 13 bases of the junction left unmatched. Per germline, CDR1 ENHRY and CDR2 SYGVKD.

In this sample, this clonotype turned up many times. The rearrangement links TRBV12-3 or TRBV12-4 to TRBJ1-1, with 9 bases aligning to TRBD1. The CDR3 is 15 amino acids. V lost 3 bases and J lost 3; bases outside the gene matches: 5. The chain's CDR3 is CASSFGGTGYTEAFF. In DNA form, the CDR3 reads TGTGCCAGCAGTTTCGGCGGGACAGGGTACACTGAAGCTTTCTTT.

This clonotype was observed many times. The chain recombines TRBV29-1 with TRBJ2-3, with a weak D call TRBD1 (6 bases). The CDR3 loop spans 12 amino acids. Deletions cut 2 bases from V and 4 bases from J, with 7 bases between. Germline V lookup: CDR1 SQVTM, CDR2 ANQGSEA. CDR3 region: CSVERTADTQYF. CDR3 sequence (DNA): TGCAGCGTTGAAAGGACAGCAGATACGCAGTATTTT.

This sequence joins TRBV6-5 and TRBJ1-1, with a possible D match to TRBD1 (6 bases). Germline CDR1 and CDR2: MNHEY and SVGAGI. V was clipped by 7 bases and J by 12 bases, with 18 bases between them. The CDR3 totals 12 residues. The CDR3 bases are TGTGCCAGCAATACACAGGGTTCGGGGACTTTCTTT. This translates into CASNTQGSGTFF.

This chain joins TRBV11-2 and TRBJ2-4; TRBD2 matches 7 bases. The CDR3 runs 18 residues. V was clipped by 3 bases and J by 6 bases; unmatched bases: 17. Germline assignment: CDR1 SGHAT and CDR2 FQNNGV. CDR3 bases: TGTGCCAGCAGCTTCCCCCCCGGTCTGTCGGAGCGGGGAAACATTCAGTACTTC. It encodes CASSFPPGLSERGNIQYF.

This clonotype was counted only a few times. DNA for the CDR3: TGTGCCAGCAGTTATGACGGGGGTTACGGCAATCAGCCCCAGCATTTT. Translated: CASSYDGGYGNQPQHF. The rearrangement joins TRBV2 to TRBJ1-5, with D maybe TRBD1 (5 bases). The V and J ends lost 5 bases and 2 bases respectively, with 16 bases between them. The CDR3 runs 16 residues. CDR1 is SNHLY and CDR2 is FYNNEI in the germline V gene.

This clonotype showed up just a few times. This chain connects TRBV7-2 to TRBJ2-7; 10 bases are a match to TRBD2. Trimming at V came to 5 bases and at J to 4 bases, leaving 8 bases not matched to a gene. This CDR3 contains 15 residues. The V gene's germline CDR1 is SGHTA and CDR2 FQGNSA. CDR3 region: CASSPPGLAQYEQYF. DNA for the CDR3: TGTGCCAGCAGCCCTCCGGGACTAGCGCAGTACGAGCAGTACTTC.

This clonotype was counted between two and nine times. This chain joins TRBV6-2 or TRBV6-3 and TRBJ2-3, with 9 bases lining up with TRBD1. Germline V CDR1 and CDR2: MNHEY, SVGEGT. Trimming removed 1 base from V and 2 bases from J; junction bases left unmatched: 1. This CDR3 is 15 amino acids long. The CDR3 sequence is CASSYWDRVTDTQYF. CDR3 nucleotides: TGTGCCAGCAGTTACTGGGACAGGGTCACAGATACGCAGTATTTT.

This clonotype has a count of ten or more. The V and J genes are TRBV9 and TRBJ2-2, with a possible D match to TRBD1 (5 bases). The V gene lost 6 bases and the J gene lost 5 bases, with 20 bases spanning the gap. The CDR3 totals 16 residues. CDR1 SGDLS and CDR2 YYNGEE come from the germline V gene. The CDR3 sequence is CASTPEWGDTTGELFF. CDR3 nucleotides: TGTGCCAGCACCCCGGAATGGGGCGACACAACCGGGGAGCTGTTTTTT. Based on the CDR3 plus reference TRBV9 and TRBJ2-2, the full variable domain is DSGVTQTPKHLITATGQRVTLRCSPRSGDLSVYWYQQSLDQGLQFLIQYYNGEERAKGNILERFSAQQFPDLHSELNLSSLELGDSALYFCASTPEWGDTTGELFFGEGSRLTVL.

The rearrangement uses TRBV20-1 and TRBJ1-5, with TRBD1 as a possible D gene (6 bases). The CDR3 has 14 amino acids. Trimming stripped 6 bases from V and 3 bases from J, with 15 bases between. Germline V gene sequence: CDR1 DFQATT, CDR2 SNEGSKA (reference sequence). CDR3: CSASRDMFNQPQHF. The CDR3 region has the DNA TGCAGTGCAAGCCGGGACATGTTCAATCAGCCCCAGCATTTT.

A few counts support this clonotype. The chain is built from TRBV7-9 and TRBJ2-2, with TRBD2 matching 7 bases. CDR1 and CDR2 from the germline V gene are SEHNR and FQNEAQ (reference sequence). The V gene end was trimmed by 5 bases and the J gene end by 5 bases; junction bases not matched to a gene: 8. The CDR3 runs 15 residues. This chain's CDR3 is CASSPHREATGELFF. CDR3 nucleotides: TGTGCCAGCAGCCCACACCGGGAGGCAACCGGGGAGCTGTTTTTT.

This clonotype was counted at least ten times. V and J are TRBV12-3 or TRBV12-4 and TRBJ2-1; D remains unclear. The CDR3 is 14 residues long. The CDR3 nucleotides read TGTGCAAGCCAACGGACCCTCTACTACAATGAGCAGTTCTTC. This translates into CASQRTLYYNEQFF.

The rearrangement joins TRBV12-3 or TRBV12-4 to TRBJ1-1, with unresolved D. Between the trimmed V and J ends, which lost 5 bases and 11 bases, there was a span of 21 bases. The CDR3 is 14 residues long. The CDR3: CASSLTLVGLGAFF. The CDR3 nucleotides read TGTGCCAGCAGTCTCACGTTGGTAGGGTTGGGGGCTTTCTTT.

This clonotype has just a few counts. V is TRBV7-8 and J is TRBJ2-7; 8 bases align to TRBD1. The CDR3 is 16 amino acids. Germline loops: CDR1 SGHVS, CDR2 FQNEAQ. V lost 4 bases to trimming and J lost 2 bases; unmatched junction nucleotides: 10. The CDR3 protein is CASSSRLGQAPYEQYF. In nucleotides, the CDR3 is TGTGCCAGCAGCTCGAGGTTGGGACAGGCACCCTACGAGCAGTACTTC. Full variable domain (missing parts from reference TRBV7-8 and TRBJ2-7): GAGVSQSPRYKVAKRGQDVALRCDPISGHVSLFWYQQALGQGPEFLTYFQNEAQLDKSGLPSDRFFAERPEGSVSTLKIQRTQQEDSAVYLCASSSRLGQAPYEQYFGPGTRLTVT.

Many counts were recorded for this clonotype. The chain joins TRBV28 to TRBJ2-7, with 10 bases lining up with TRBD2. This CDR3 is built from 14 residues. With 4 bases clipped from V and 4 bases from J, the junction kept 4 bases outside the gene matches. Per germline, CDR1 MDHEN and CDR2 SYDVKM. The CDR3 sequence: CASSSGTSEYEQYF. Written as DNA, the CDR3 is TGTGCCAGCAGTTCCGGGACTAGCGAATACGAGCAGTACTTC.

V gene TRBV4-2 combines with J gene TRBJ2-1, with TRBD2 identical over 10 bases. The germline CDR1 and CDR2 sequences are LGHNA and YNFKEQ. The length of the CDR3 is 20 residues. V shed 0 bases, J shed 4 bases, and the junction held 15 bases outside the gene matches. CDR3 sequence: CASSQELIRASGSLYNEQFF. The CDR3 region has the DNA TGTGCCAGCAGCCAAGAATTGATTAGGGCTAGCGGGAGTCTTTACAATGAGCAGTTCTTC.

The chain employs TRBV5-1 and TRBJ2-2, with D hard to call. CDR3 length equals 19 residues. Trimming left V 0 bases short and J 5 bases short, with 23 bases between. The germline CDR1 and CDR2 sequences are SGHRS and YFSETQ. CDR3 coding DNA: TGCGCCAGCAGCTTGGGTGAAGGGCCCCAAGGTGAACGGACCGGGGAGCTGTTTTTT. Its translation: CASSLGEGPQGERTGELFF.

This clonotype came up many times. The chain links TRBV7-2 to TRBJ2-4, with 7 bases that match TRBD2. Germline CDR1 SGHTA, CDR2 FQGNSA. Trimming took 4 bases from V and 8 from J; bases not matched to a gene: 8. The CDR3 is made up of 14 amino acids. DNA of the CDR3: TGTGCCAGCAGCTCTTCGGGGGGACTGGACATTCAGTACTTC. The encoded protein is CASSSSGGLDIQYF.

This clonotype has only a few counts. The chain carries TRBV7-2 and TRBJ2-5, with a possible D match to TRBD1 (5 bases). The length of the CDR3 is 14 residues. CDR1 SGHTA and CDR2 FQGNSA come from the germline V gene. V was clipped by 4 bases and J by 2 bases, with 11 bases between them. The CDR3 here is CASSSGPIQETQYF. The CDR3 nucleotides are TGTGCCAGCAGCTCAGGGCCAATTCAAGAGACCCAGTACTTC.

This clonotype was detected a few times. The rearrangement joins TRBV4-1 to TRBJ2-7; TRBD1 matches 10 bases. This CDR3 is 16 amino acids long. V shed 1 base and J 5 bases; nucleotides not matched to a gene: 8. Germline V gives CDR1 MGHRA, CDR2 YSYEKL. CDR3 in DNA: TGCGCCAGCAGCCAAGGCCTCCGGGACAGGGGAGACGAGCAGTACTTC. Translated: CASSQGLRDRGDEQYF.

The chain is built from TRBV5-1 and TRBJ2-2, with 10 nucleotides matching TRBD1. This CDR3 has 18 amino acids. Germline V gives CDR1 SGHRS, CDR2 YFSETQ. Trimming cost V 0 bases and J 2 bases; bases outside gene matches: 7. CDR3 amino acids: CASSLVSGDRGNTGELFF. CDR3 DNA sequence: TGCGCCAGCAGCTTGGTTTCAGGGGACAGGGGAAACACCGGGGAGCTGTTTTTT.

In its sample, this clonotype was seen many times. V gene TRBV5-1 combines with J gene TRBJ2-7, with TRBD2 identical over 7 bases. Germline trimming cut 2 bases from V and 0 bases from J; bases unmatched to any gene: 8. Germline values: CDR1 SGHRS, CDR2 YFSETQ. The CDR3 loop spans 16 amino acids. The CDR3 DNA sequence: TGCGCCAGCAGCTTCACTAGCGACGCATTCTCCTACGAGCAGTACTTC. This gives the protein CASSFTSDAFSYEQYF.

This clonotype was detected once. The rearrangement links TRBV24-1 to TRBJ2-7; the match to TRBD2 covers 8 bases. Trimming at V came to 2 bases and at J to 0 bases, leaving 2 bases not matched to a gene. Germline V CDR1 and CDR2: KGHDR, SFDVKD. The CDR3 extends over 15 amino acids. CDR3: CATSDSSGSSYEQYF. DNA of the CDR3: TGTGCCACCAGTGATTCGAGCGGGAGCTCCTACGAGCAGTACTTC.

In this sample, this clonotype turned up a few times. This rearrangement joins TRBV6-1 to TRBJ2-4; D possibly corresponds to TRBD2 (6 bases). Germline V gene data show CDR1 as MNHNS and CDR2 as SASEGT. CDR3 length: 15 residues. V was shortened by 0 bases and J by 7 bases, with 13 bases between the two germline ends. The CDR3 sequence is CASSEAAGAGNIQYF. DNA of the CDR3: TGTGCCAGCAGTGAAGCCGCAGGTGCGGGGAACATTCAGTACTTC.

This clonotype was counted ten times or more. The chain is built from TRBV10-3 and TRBJ1-2, with TRBD1 matching over 7 bases. This CDR3 contains 14 residues. The J segment lost 8 bases and the V segment lost 3 bases, leaving 9 bases of the junction unmatched. Per germline, CDR1 ENHRY and CDR2 SYGVKD. In DNA, the CDR3 is TGTGCCATCAGTGAATTACAGGGGAGTAGGGGCTACACCTTC. This translates into CAISELQGSRGYTF.

This clonotype was observed a few times. CDR3 bases: TGCGCCAGCAGCGCCCCCACTAGAAGCGGCACAGATACGCAGTATTTT. This encodes CASSAPTRSGTDTQYF. The rearrangement joins TRBV5-1 to TRBJ2-3, with a weak D call TRBD2 (5 bases). The germline CDR1 and CDR2 sequences are SGHRS and YFSETQ. With 4 bases removed from V and 1 base from J, the gap between germline ends came to 16 bases. The CDR3 extends over 16 amino acids.

In its sample, this clonotype was seen many times. The chain combines TRBV12-3 or TRBV12-4 with TRBJ2-5, with 10 bases matching TRBD2. The CDR3 has 16 amino acids. V was clipped by 6 bases and J by 5 bases; unmatched bases: 12. Here the CDR3 DNA reads TGTGCCAGCAGCTCCCTAGCGGGGGTCCCCGGGGAGACCCAGTACTTC. As protein: CASSSLAGVPGETQYF.

This clonotype was recorded a few times. The chain is built from TRBV7-2 and TRBJ2-5, with D possibly TRBD2 on 5 matching bases. The germline V and J ends were trimmed by 4 bases and 7 bases, with 10 bases remaining between them. The germline gives CDR1 SGHTA, CDR2 FQGNSA. The length of the CDR3 is 12 residues. CDR3 coding DNA: TGTGCCAGCAGCTCGGGATACGGGACCCAGTACTTC. It encodes CASSSGYGTQYF.